The 14 T cell receptor beta chains below were found in one sample sequenced in a study of T cells in Graves' hyperthyroidism and ophthalmopathy. Authors of the study amplified TCR beta CDR3 regions from RNA transcripts. Carried out on the TCR CDR3, a first-round RT-PCR used the HTBI primer set. TCRdb reprocessed the multiplex PCR reads with MiXCR, giving one entry per CDR3 protein. The sample consists of more than 500,000 distinct CDR3 sequences, 14% of them appearing once. Sequences were obtained from blood. Receptors originate from a middle-aged woman with Graves' hyperthyroidism.

This clonotype appeared many times. J is TRBJ2-3 and V is TRBV4-1; 10 positions match TRBD2. This CDR3 comprises 15 residues. The V gene end was trimmed by 2 bases and the J gene end by 2 bases; junction bases not matched to a gene: 1. Germline CDR1 is MGHRA and CDR2 is YSYEKL. The chain's CDR3 is CASSQTSGATDTQYF. The CDR3 coding sequence is TGCGCCAGCAGCCAAACTAGCGGGGCCACAGATACGCAGTATTTT.

The J gene is TRBJ1-6, the V gene TRBV6-1; TRBD1 might be the D (6 bases). The V and J ends lost 6 bases and 4 bases respectively, with 16 bases between them. This CDR3 region has 16 residues. Germline CDR1 is MNHNS and CDR2 is SASEGT. The CDR3 region is CASRPRVRGYNSPLHF. In DNA form, the CDR3 reads TGTGCCAGCAGGCCGAGGGTCAGGGGTTATAATTCACCCCTCCACTTT.

This chain links TRBV28 with TRBJ2-7; D is unclear. CDR1 and CDR2 from the germline V gene are MDHEN and SYDVKM. V lost 4 bases, J lost 4 bases, and 11 bases lay in between. The CDR3 length is 13 residues. The CDR3 sequence: CASSSQRKYEQYF. DNA of the CDR3: TGTGCCAGCAGTTCACAGCGAAAATACGAGCAGTACTTC.

Many counts were recorded for this clonotype. The V call is TRBV7-9, the J call TRBJ2-3; 7 positions match TRBD1. The CDR3 consists of 14 residues. The junction had 4 bases not matched to a gene; V was cut back by 5 bases and J by 2 bases. The germline V gene encodes CDR1 SEHNR and CDR2 FQNEAQ (reference sequence). The CDR3 DNA follows: TGTGCCAGCAGCACAGGGGTTCTCACAGATACGCAGTATTTT. Translated: CASSTGVLTDTQYF.

This clonotype was recorded at least ten times. The gene calls are TRBV20-1 and TRBJ1-3, with TRBD1 as a possible D gene (5 bases). This CDR3 comprises 16 residues. Trimming removed 3 bases at V and 3 bases at J, with 18 bases between. The V gene's germline CDR1 is DFQATT and CDR2 SNEGSKA (reference sequence). The CDR3 loop reads CSASLETGLGGNTIYF. The CDR3, as DNA: TGCAGTGCTAGCCTGGAAACAGGACTTGGTGGAAACACCATATATTTT.

At least ten counts were recorded for this clonotype. The chain uses TRBV7-9 and TRBJ1-2; perhaps TRBD1 as D (6 bases). CDR1 SEHNR and CDR2 FQNEAQ come from the germline V gene (reference sequence). Trimming cost V 1 base and J 6 bases, with 12 bases left between them. The CDR3 is 14 amino acids. The CDR3 here is CASSLGRGSDGYTF. CDR3 DNA: TGTGCCAGCAGCTTAGGCAGGGGCTCGGATGGCTACACCTTC. Together with reference TRBV7-9 and TRBJ1-2, the CDR3 gives the full variable domain: DTGVSQNPRHKITKRGQNVTFRCDPISEHNRLYWYRQTLGQGPEFLTYFQNEAQLEKSRLLSDRFSAERPKGSFSTLEIQRTEQGDSAMYLCASSLGRGSDGYTFGSGTRLTVV.

In this sample, this clonotype turned up many times. The gene calls are TRBV7-2 and TRBJ2-1; D unresolved. The CDR3 has 14 residues. Trimming cost V 10 bases and J 0 bases, with 13 bases left between them. CDR1 and CDR2 from the germline V gene are SGHTA and FQGNSA. The CDR3 DNA reads TGTGCCACCCCCGGGCAGAGCTCCTACAATGAGCAGTTCTTC. This translates into CATPGQSSYNEQFF.

The chain recombines TRBV12-3 or TRBV12-4 with TRBJ1-3; D unclear. Trimming took off 2 bases at V and 0 bases at J, with 17 bases between the two ends. The CDR3 sequence is 18 residues long. This chain's CDR3 is CASSLNLRRSFSGNTIYF. The CDR3 DNA is TGTGCCAGCAGTTTAAACCTCCGGAGGAGCTTCTCTGGAAACACCATATATTTT.

The table lists this clonotype with a few counts. The chain links TRBV3-1 to TRBJ1-4; the match to TRBD1 covers 7 bases. V lost 4 bases to trimming and J lost 7 bases; unmatched junction nucleotides: 9. Germline assignment: CDR1 LGHDT and CDR2 YNNKEL (reference sequence). The CDR3 length is 15 residues. CDR3 nucleotides: TGTGCCAGCAGCCGGACGGACAGGTTTTTTGAAAAACTGTTTTTT. Amino acids: CASSRTDRFFEKLFF. The full variable domain, in which reference TRBV3-1 and TRBJ1-4 provide the parts outside the CDR3, is DTAVSQTPKYLVTQMGNDKSIKCEQNLGHDTMYWYKQDSKKFLKIMFSYNNKELIINETVPNRFSPKSPDKAHLNLHINSLELGDSAVYFCASSRTDRFFEKLFFGSGTQLSVL.

This clonotype was recorded a few times. V is TRBV5-6 and J is TRBJ1-5; D ambiguous. The CDR3 runs 13 residues. The germline gives CDR1 SGHDT, CDR2 YYEEEE. Trimming took off 0 bases at V and 5 bases at J, with 6 bases between the two ends. The CDR3 is CASSLDGHQPQHF. The DNA of the CDR3 is TGTGCCAGCAGCTTGGACGGACATCAGCCCCAGCATTTT.

This clonotype has ten or more counts. V and J are TRBV9 and TRBJ2-3; D perhaps matches TRBD2 (5 bases). The CDR3 contains 15 residues. Germline CDR1 and CDR2: SGDLS and YYNGEE. V was trimmed by 0 bases and J by 0 bases, leaving 8 bases between them. CDR3: CASSVVGVSTDTQYF. The CDR3 nucleotides are TGTGCCAGCAGCGTAGTGGGAGTGAGCACAGATACGCAGTATTTT.

This clonotype was seen just once. V and J are TRBV11-2 and TRBJ2-6; D is ambiguous. The CDR3 sequence is 17 residues long. Germline CDR1 SGHAT, CDR2 FQNNGV. V lost 1 base and J lost 0, with 10 bases in between. The DNA of the CDR3 is TGTGCCAGCAGCTTAGCCGGCTTGTTCTCTGGGGCCAACGTCCTGACTTTC. Its protein product is CASSLAGLFSGANVLTF.

In its sample, this clonotype was seen many times. The gene calls are TRBV12-3 or TRBV12-4 and TRBJ1-6, with TRBD1 matching 7 bases. The CDR3 spans 13 residues. The V and J ends lost 3 bases and 10 bases, in that order; junction bases with no gene match: 3. CDR3 DNA sequence: TGTGCCAGCAGTTTGGGACAGCGATCACCCCTCCACTTT. It yields the protein CASSLGQRSPLHF.

In this sample, this clonotype turned up many times. The gene calls are TRBV2 and TRBJ1-2; 7 bases are a match to TRBD1. The CDR3 spans 14 residues. V dropped 0 bases and J dropped 6; count of bases not matched to a gene: 4. Germline lookup yields CDR1 SNHLY and CDR2 FYNNEI. CDR3: CASSEAPGTDGYTF. Here the CDR3 DNA reads TGTGCCAGCAGTGAAGCACCCGGGACAGATGGCTACACCTTC.